Each of the 26 T cell receptor beta chains below was sequenced from the same sample in a study of blood T cell repertoires in COVID-19. The data were produced by immunoSEQ multiplex PCR, yet TCRdb's version contains in-frame clones alone and is incomplete. The table records around 50,000 clones, more than 75% of them present only once. The sequencing input was peripheral blood. Source of these receptors: a man aged 40-50 years with active COVID-19.

The chain joins TRBV15 to TRBJ2-1, with D possibly TRBD2 on 6 matching bases. The length of the CDR3 is 17 residues. Trimming cost V 0 bases and J 3 bases, with 15 bases left between them. CDR1 and CDR2 (germline): LNHNV, YYDKDF (reference sequence). The CDR3 DNA is TGTGCCACCAGCAGAGATGGTCGGCTAGCGAACTACAATGAGCAGTTCTTC. It translates to CATSRDGRLANYNEQFF.

The rearrangement joins TRBV6-5 to TRBJ2-2; the D gene is possibly TRBD2 (7 bases). Trimming pared 10 bases from V and 3 bases from J, leaving 18 bases between. CDR1 is MNHEY and CDR2 is SVGAGI in the germline V gene. CDR3 length: 15 amino acids. Here the CDR3 reads CATSRGAADTGELFF. The CDR3 DNA sequence: TGTGCCACCTCTCGGGGGGCCGCGGACACCGGGGAGCTGTTTTTT.

V and J are TRBV3-1 (or the pseudogene TRBV3-2) and TRBJ2-2; perhaps TRBD2 as D (5 bases). Germline V lookup: CDR1 LGHDT, CDR2 YNNKEL (reference sequence). There are 18 residues in the CDR3. Trimming removed 1 base at V and 5 bases at J, with 20 bases between. CDR3 loop: CASSQAGSAGGGTGELFF. CDR3 nucleotide sequence: TGTGCCAGCAGCCAAGCGGGGAGCGCCGGAGGTGGGACCGGGGAGCTGTTTTTT.

Note on this clone: The sample has other DNA sequences that encode this CDR3 too. J is TRBJ1-6 and V is TRBV28; 7 bases are shared with TRBD1. CDR3 length: 15 residues. The V gene's germline CDR1 is MDHEN and CDR2 SYDVKM. V gave up 5 bases and J gave up 8 bases; unmatched junction bases: 9. The CDR3 coding sequence is TGTGCCAGCAGTAGGTCTCGGGACAGAGATTCACCCCTCCACTTT. This encodes CASSRSRDRDSPLHF.

This clone appeared a single time. The chain links TRBV5-1 to TRBJ1-1; D gene uncertain. The ends were cut back, 0 bases at V and 4 bases at J, with 13 bases in the middle. This CDR3 is 15 amino acids long. Germline V gene sequence: CDR1 SGHRS, CDR2 YFSETQ. CDR3 sequence (DNA): TGCGCCAGCAGCTTGGCCGAGGGATGGAGCACTGAAGCTTTCTTT. This gives the protein CASSLAEGWSTEAFF.

The chain joins TRBV11-2 to TRBJ2-1; 9 bases are shared with TRBD2. There are 15 residues in the CDR3. V dropped 5 bases and J dropped 7; count of bases not matched to a gene: 9. CDR1 and CDR2 from the germline V gene are SGHAT and FQNNGV. The CDR3 bases are TGTGCCAGCAGCCCCATGGCGGGAGGGTCTAATGAGCAGTTCTTC. It is translated as CASSPMAGGSNEQFF.

J is TRBJ1-4 and V is TRBV27; D is unclear. Germline V gene sequence: CDR1 MNHEY, CDR2 SMNVEV (reference sequence). The CDR3 runs to 14 residues. Trimming took 7 bases from V and 0 from J, leaving 9 bases between them. The CDR3 region has the DNA TGTGCCAGCACCTCAGGTGCAACTAATGAAAAACTGTTTTTT. This gives the protein CASTSGATNEKLFF.

This clone was recorded once. J is TRBJ1-2 and V is TRBV2; no definite D call. There are 14 residues in the CDR3. CDR1 is SNHLY, CDR2 FYNNEI, per germline. Trimming left V 6 bases short and J 0 bases short, with 11 bases between. DNA for the CDR3: TGTGCCAGCAGCCCCCCTGGAGCTAACTATGGCTACACCTTC. Protein: CASSPPGANYGYTF.

J is TRBJ2-1 and V is TRBV19; 8 positions match TRBD2. Per the germline V gene, CDR1 is LNHDA and CDR2 is SQIVND (reference sequence). The CDR3 spans 14 residues. The V gene end was trimmed by 4 bases and the J gene end by 4 bases; junction bases not matched to a gene: 3. DNA for the CDR3: TGTGCCAGTAGTAGGACTAGCACTTACAATGAGCAGTTCTTC. As protein: CASSRTSTYNEQFF.

The chain links TRBV7-9 to TRBJ2-1, with 8 bases aligning to TRBD2. This CDR3 contains 19 residues. Germline loops: CDR1 SEHNR, CDR2 FQNEAQ (reference sequence). V was clipped by 6 bases and J by 7 bases; unmatched bases: 23. Here the CDR3 reads CASSQDPFLEREYQNEQFF. The CDR3, as DNA: TGTGCCAGCAGTCAAGACCCCTTTCTCGAGCGGGAGTACCAGAATGAGCAGTTCTTC.

V usage is TRBV7-9 and J usage is TRBJ1-1; tentatively, D is TRBD1 (5 bases). The CDR3 totals 14 residues. CDR1 SEHNR and CDR2 FQNEAQ come from the germline V gene (reference sequence). Trimming took 5 bases from V and 8 from J, leaving 18 bases between them. The CDR3 DNA is TGTGCCAGCAGCCCAACAGGCAGGCTCACGGAAGCTTTCTTT. Protein sequence: CASSPTGRLTEAFF.

This chain links TRBV5-1 with TRBJ2-7, with 13 bases identical to TRBD2. The CDR3 has 15 amino acids. Germline V gene sequence: CDR1 SGHRS, CDR2 YFSETQ. V lost 4 bases, J lost 3 bases, and 4 bases stayed unmatched. In nucleotides, the CDR3 is TGCGCCAGCAGCCCGACTAGCGGGAGGAACTACGAGCAGTACTTC. Protein sequence: CASSPTSGRNYEQYF. The entire variable domain, with the rest obtained from reference TRBV5-1 and TRBJ2-7, is as follows: KAGVTQTPRYLIKTRGQQVTLSCSPISGHRSVSWYQQTPGQGLQFLFEYFSETQRNKGNFPGRFSGRQFSNSRSEMNVSTLELGDSALYLCASSPTSGRNYEQYFGPGTRLTVT.

In its sample, this clone was seen once. The J gene is TRBJ1-2, the V gene TRBV27; 9 bases map to TRBD1. The CDR3 has 14 residues. Trimming took 7 bases from V and 3 from J; bases not matched to a gene: 6. The V gene's germline CDR1 is MNHEY and CDR2 SMNVEV (reference sequence). CDR3 amino acids: CASTRTGGDYGYTF. CDR3 in DNA: TGTGCCAGCACCCGTACAGGGGGCGACTATGGCTACACCTTC.

This sequence joins TRBV5-5 and TRBJ2-6, with TRBD2 matching 11 bases. In germline, CDR1 is SGHKS, CDR2 YYEKEE (reference sequence). Germline trimming cut 5 bases from V and 0 bases from J; bases unmatched to any gene: 7. There are 18 residues in the CDR3. Here the CDR3 reads CASRRIAGGSSGANVLTF. The DNA of the CDR3 is TGTGCCAGCAGGCGGATAGCGGGAGGGTCCTCTGGGGCCAACGTCCTGACTTTC.

The CDR3 DNA sequence: TGTGCCAGCAGTTGGGCAGGCCTCAGCGGGACCCAGTACTTC. Encoded protein: CASSWAGLSGTQYF. The gene calls are TRBV6-5 and TRBJ2-5, with D perhaps TRBD2 (5 bases). Looked up from germline, CDR1 is MNHEY and CDR2 is SVGAGI. The CDR3 is 14 residues long. The V end was cut by 4 bases, the J end by 7 bases, with 16 bases between.

The chain employs TRBV28 and TRBJ2-7; 7 nucleotides match TRBD1. Germline V gene lookup returns CDR1 MDHEN and CDR2 SYDVKM. The CDR3 runs to 14 residues. The V and J ends lost 3 bases and 5 bases, in that order; junction bases with no gene match: 7. The CDR3 bases are TGTGCCAGCAGTTTCGTAAGGGGGCAGAACGAGCAGTACTTC. Residues: CASSFVRGQNEQYF.

The chain employs TRBV10-3 and TRBJ2-1, with 10 bases aligning to TRBD2. Germline V lookup: CDR1 ENHRY, CDR2 SYGVKD. Trimming took 6 bases from V and 3 from J; bases not matched to a gene: 5. The CDR3 contains 15 residues. The chain's CDR3 is CAISQTSGDYNEQFF. The CDR3 region has the DNA TGTGCCATCAGCCAAACTAGCGGGGACTACAATGAGCAGTTCTTC.

The chain is built from TRBV5-8 and TRBJ2-5; weak D call: TRBD1 (6 bases). With 3 bases removed from V and 3 bases from J, the gap between germline ends came to 12 bases. Germline CDR1 reads SGHTS; CDR2 reads YDEGEE. This CDR3 contains 14 residues. CDR3 nucleotide sequence: TGTGCCAGCAGCTCGATTCCAGGGGAAGAGACCCAGTACTTC. Protein sequence: CASSSIPGEETQYF. The entire variable domain, with the rest obtained from reference TRBV5-8 and TRBJ2-5, is as follows: EAGVTQSPTHLIKTRGQQATLRCSPISGHTSVYWYQQALGLGLQFLLWYDEGEERNRGNFPPRFSGRQFPNYSSELNVNALELEDSALYLCASSSIPGEETQYFGPGTRLLVL.

The chain recombines TRBV10-3 with TRBJ2-2, with 14 positions matching TRBD2. Germline CDR1 and CDR2: ENHRY and SYGVKD. The J segment lost 3 bases and the V segment lost 0 bases, leaving 3 bases of the junction unmatched. This CDR3 contains 18 residues. The CDR3: CAISESTSGRGDTGELFF. The CDR3 DNA is TGTGCCATCAGTGAGTCGACTAGCGGGAGGGGAGACACCGGGGAGCTGTTTTTT.

This chain links TRBV5-1 with TRBJ2-7; D gene unclear. The V and J ends lost 2 bases and 5 bases respectively, with 17 bases between them. In germline, CDR1 is SGHRS, CDR2 YFSETQ. The CDR3 runs 15 residues. CDR3 loop: CASSFSPRSDHEQYF. The CDR3, as DNA: TGCGCCAGCAGCTTTTCTCCACGGAGTGACCACGAGCAGTACTTC. Using reference TRBV5-1 and TRBJ2-7 for the parts outside the CDR3, the full variable domain is KAGVTQTPRYLIKTRGQQVTLSCSPISGHRSVSWYQQTPGQGLQFLFEYFSETQRNKGNFPGRFSGRQFSNSRSEMNVSTLELGDSALYLCASSFSPRSDHEQYFGPGTRLTVT.

The V call is TRBV9, the J call TRBJ1-1; D gene uncertain. Germline V gene lookup returns CDR1 SGDLS and CDR2 YYNGEE. V was cut by 4 bases and J by 1 base, with 14 bases left in between. The CDR3 is 15 amino acids. The CDR3 here is CASSRNPGRNTEAFF. The DNA of the CDR3 is TGTGCCAGCAGCCGGAACCCAGGCAGGAACACTGAAGCTTTCTTT.

V gene TRBV27 combines with J gene TRBJ2-3, with TRBD2 as a possible D gene (6 bases). Germline assignment: CDR1 MNHEY and CDR2 SMNVEV (reference sequence). This CDR3 is 14 amino acids long. Trimming took off 6 bases at V and 8 bases at J, with 18 bases between the two ends. The CDR3 DNA is TGTGCCAGCAGGGGGACTTCCTTAGTTGGTACGCAGTATTTT. Protein sequence: CASRGTSLVGTQYF.

J is TRBJ1-2 and V is TRBV14; 8 bases are shared with TRBD1. V trimming: 4 bases; J trimming: 6 bases; junction bases outside the gene matches: 4. The CDR3 is made up of 13 amino acids. CDR1 is SGHDN, CDR2 FVKESK, per germline. The CDR3 here is CASSPRQGHGYTF. The CDR3 DNA reads as TGTGCCAGCAGCCCTAGACAGGGGCATGGCTACACCTTC.

This clone has just a few counts. The chain couples TRBV6-5 to TRBJ1-3, with D tentatively TRBD1 (6 bases). The length of the CDR3 is 15 residues. V lost 6 bases and J 4 bases, leaving 16 bases between the germline ends. Germline-derived CDR1 and CDR2 are MNHEY and SVGAGI. CDR3 coding DNA: TGTGCCAGCAGGACACAGGGCCGGATGGGAAACACCATATATTTT. Translated, it gives CASRTQGRMGNTIYF.

The chain links TRBV9 to TRBJ2-3; 8 bases are shared with TRBD2. Trimming cost V 0 bases and J 4 bases; bases outside gene matches: 7. The CDR3 has 16 residues. The V gene's germline CDR1 is SGDLS and CDR2 YYNGEE. The CDR3: CASSVEAGAPPDTQYF. The CDR3 bases are TGTGCCAGCAGCGTAGAAGCGGGAGCCCCCCCAGATACGCAGTATTTT.

The J gene is TRBJ2-4, the V gene TRBV4-2; 8 bases map to TRBD2. Per germline, CDR1 LGHNA and CDR2 YNFKEQ. The CDR3 consists of 16 residues. The J segment lost 3 bases and the V segment lost 0 bases, leaving 4 bases of the junction unmatched. Here the CDR3 reads CASSQEPGRVKNIQYF. CDR3 sequence (DNA): TGTGCCAGCAGCCAAGAACCCGGGAGGGTCAAAAACATTCAGTACTTC.